This TCR beta chain came from a study of cytomegalovirus exposure and HLA in healthy donors. Study results and limitations: The majority of CMV-associated TCR beta chains were reported as apparently HLA-restricted in a later analysis. Later analysis placed DRB1 highest and HLA-C lowest in TCR association rates, which differed by HLA locus.

The study ran its PCR with 60 Vbeta and 13 Jbeta primers. Some clones are missing from TCRdb's copy, which holds only in-frame ones; the method was immunoSEQ multiplex PCR. The sample consists of 90,000 to 100,000 clones, over 65% of them appearing once. The V gene's germline CDR1 is GTSNPN and CDR2 SVGIG (reference sequence). V lost 2 bases to trimming and J lost 9 bases, with 20 bases between them. There are 15 residues in the CDR3. Turning to this clone: Its specificity is unknown.

The clonotype was recovered from a male donor in good health and CMV-seronegative. The source material was PBMCs. V and J are TRBV30 and TRBJ1-3; D is possibly TRBD1 (6 bases). In DNA, the CDR3 is TGTGCCTGGAGTCTAGGGCAGGGGATCGGAGGCACCATATATTTT. It yields the protein CAWSLGQGIGGTIYF.